The 18 T cell receptor beta chains below all came from one sample that was sequenced in a study of blood T cell repertoires in COVID-19. The repertoire was sequenced with immunoSEQ multiplex PCR; TCRdb's copy has only in-frame clones and lacks some. This table holds a few hundred thousand clones, 80% to 95% found once. The material sequenced was PBMCs or T cells enriched from blood (not recorded which). The receptors were gathered from a woman aged 25 to 45 who had recovered from COVID-19.

The chain joins TRBV13 to TRBJ2-2; 7 positions agree with TRBD1. CDR1 and CDR2 from the germline V gene are PRHDT and FYEKMQ (reference sequence). V trimming: 5 bases; J trimming: 1 base; junction bases outside the gene matches: 10. The CDR3 extends over 17 amino acids. CDR3 amino acids: CASSLRPGQLNTGELFF. In DNA form, the CDR3 reads TGTGCCAGCAGCCTTCGACCGGGACAGCTGAACACCGGGGAGCTGTTTTTT.

The rearrangement uses TRBV28 and TRBJ1-5, with 9 bases lining up with TRBD1. The CDR3 runs to 17 residues. The germline gives CDR1 MDHEN, CDR2 SYDVKM. V dropped 4 bases and J dropped 1; count of bases not matched to a gene: 8. The CDR3 here is CASSSLTGTGSNQPQHF. DNA for the CDR3: TGTGCCAGCAGTTCACTTACCGGGACAGGGAGCAATCAGCCCCAGCATTTT.

CDR3 in amino acids: CASSVGTGAYEQYF. In DNA form, the CDR3 reads TGTGCCAGCAGCGTAGGGACAGGGGCCTACGAGCAGTACTTC. The rearrangement uses TRBV9 and TRBJ2-7; 9 bases fit TRBD1. Germline V gene sequence: CDR1 SGDLS, CDR2 YYNGEE. With 0 bases clipped from V and 2 bases from J, the junction kept 0 bases outside the gene matches. The length of the CDR3 is 14 residues. Full variable domain (outside the CDR3, taken from reference TRBV9 and TRBJ2-7): DSGVTQTPKHLITATGQRVTLRCSPRSGDLSVYWYQQSLDQGLQFLIQYYNGEERAKGNILERFSAQQFPDLHSELNLSSLELGDSALYFCASSVGTGAYEQYFGPGTRLTVT.

This clone appeared a single time. The genes are TRBV21-1 and TRBJ1-5; TRBD1, the table's D call, lacks a check against the DNA. TRBV21-1 is deemed a pseudogene. This CDR3 has 18 amino acids. The CDR3 DNA reads as TGTGCCAGCTCTTTATTACCAAACAGGGGGCTGAACAATCAGCCCCAGCATTTT. Protein: CASSLLPNRGLNNQPQHF.

This clone was seen only once. The gene calls are TRBV10-3 and TRBJ2-1; possible D gene TRBD1, 6 bases. Germline CDR1 and CDR2: ENHRY and SYGVKD. The CDR3 totals 12 residues. V dropped 7 bases and J dropped 8 bases, with 12 bases sitting between them. DNA of the CDR3: TGTGCCATCACAGGGGAGTTTGATGAGCAGTTCTTC. This translates into CAITGEFDEQFF.

A few counts support this clone. V and J are TRBV7-9 and TRBJ2-5; TRBD2 agrees at 13 bases. The junction had 13 bases not matched to a gene; V was cut back by 2 bases and J by 4 bases. The CDR3 loop spans 19 amino acids. Germline V lookup: CDR1 SEHNR, CDR2 FQNEAQ (reference sequence). The CDR3 nucleotides read TGTGCCAGCAGCTTACGTCTGACTAGCGGGAGGCCGGGGGGAGAGACCCAGTACTTC. It specifies CASSLRLTSGRPGGETQYF.

This chain connects TRBV27 to TRBJ2-7; D not certain. Germline V gene lookup returns CDR1 MNHEY and CDR2 SMNVEV (reference sequence). Trimming shortened V by 0 bases and J by 1 base, and 10 bases separated the two germline ends. CDR3 length equals 15 residues. CDR3: CASSLSFGFSYEQYF. As DNA, the CDR3 is TGTGCCAGCAGTTTATCGTTCGGGTTTTCCTACGAGCAGTACTTC.

V usage is TRBV10-3 and J usage is TRBJ2-1; D is possibly TRBD2 (6 bases). Germline-derived CDR1 and CDR2 are ENHRY and SYGVKD. This CDR3 has 15 residues. V was clipped by 9 bases and J by 6 bases, with 21 bases between them. The CDR3 spells CAIHPGLDTFNEQFF. The CDR3 bases are TGTGCCATACATCCGGGACTCGACACCTTCAATGAGCAGTTCTTC.

This sequence joins TRBV6-5 and TRBJ1-2; D gene unclear. Trimming cost V 5 bases and J 9 bases, with 19 bases left between them. This CDR3 is built from 14 residues. Germline assignment: CDR1 MNHEY and CDR2 SVGAGI. CDR3 sequence: CASSPTSTLASYTF. CDR3 in DNA: TGTGCCAGCAGTCCTACGTCAACCCTCGCGAGCTACACCTTC.

This chain links TRBV6-6 with TRBJ1-3; TRBD1 is a possible D gene (6 bases). Germline CDR1 is MNHNY and CDR2 is SVGAGI (reference sequence). The CDR3 sequence is 15 residues long. The V end was cut by 4 bases, the J end by 4 bases, with 14 bases between. Here the CDR3 DNA reads TGTGCCAGCAGTTCCCTGGGGGCGAACGGAAACACCATATATTTT. This gives the protein CASSSLGANGNTIYF.

The rearrangement joins TRBV11-2 to TRBJ2-7; tentative D call: TRBD2 (5 bases). V was shortened by 7 bases and J by 0 bases, with 13 bases between the two germline ends. This CDR3 has 14 amino acids. CDR1 is SGHAT, CDR2 FQNNGV, per germline. The CDR3 sequence: CASTFGGSSYEQYF. The CDR3 region has the DNA TGTGCCAGCACCTTCGGAGGAAGCTCCTACGAGCAGTACTTC.

This chain's CDR3 is CASSPRAGGDTQYF. DNA for the CDR3: TGTGCCAGCAGCCCACGGGCCGGCGGGGATACGCAGTATTTT. V gene TRBV28 combines with J gene TRBJ2-3; D is possibly TRBD2 (5 bases). From germline, CDR1 is MDHEN and CDR2 SYDVKM. The CDR3 extends over 14 amino acids. V shed 6 bases and J shed 6 bases, with 16 bases lying between them.

The CDR3 spells CASSVEAGYGNTIYF. The DNA of the CDR3 is TGTGCCAGCAGCGTAGAGGCAGGGTATGGAAACACCATATATTTT. The V call is TRBV9, the J call TRBJ1-3; the D gene is possibly TRBD1 (5 bases). V was clipped by 0 bases and J by 3 bases, with 10 bases between them. Germline CDR1 and CDR2: SGDLS and YYNGEE. The length of the CDR3 is 15 residues.

V gene TRBV19 combines with J gene TRBJ1-1; 8 bases align to TRBD1. Germline CDR1 and CDR2: LNHDA and SQIVND (reference sequence). This CDR3 contains 14 residues. Trimming cost V 5 bases and J 6 bases; bases outside gene matches: 8. This chain's CDR3 is CASSLRQGKSEAFF. The CDR3 DNA follows: TGTGCCAGTAGTCTTCGACAGGGGAAGTCTGAAGCTTTCTTT. Based on the CDR3 plus reference TRBV19 and TRBJ1-1, the full variable domain is DGGITQSPKYLFRKEGQNVTLSCEQNLNHDAMYWYRQDPGQGLRLIYYSQIVNDFQKGDIAEGYSVSREKKESFPLTVTSAQKNPTAFYLCASSLRQGKSEAFFGQGTRLTVV.

The CDR3 sequence is CASSLGEFKPQHF. The CDR3 bases are TGTGCCAGCAGCTTAGGGGAGTTTAAGCCCCAGCATTTT. This chain connects TRBV7-2 to TRBJ1-5; D remains ambiguous. With 1 base removed from V and 8 bases from J, the gap between germline ends came to 9 bases. Germline CDR1 reads SGHTA; CDR2 reads FQGNSA. The CDR3 covers 13 residues.

The chain joins TRBV28 to TRBJ1-1, with 7 nucleotides matching TRBD1. V lost 4 bases to trimming and J lost 5 bases; unmatched junction nucleotides: 7. CDR1 and CDR2 from the germline V gene are MDHEN and SYDVKM. There are 14 residues in the CDR3. CDR3: CASSSRDSWTEAFF. Here the CDR3 DNA reads TGTGCCAGCAGTTCGAGGGACAGTTGGACTGAAGCTTTCTTT.

The V and J genes are TRBV28 and TRBJ1-3; D perhaps matches TRBD1 (5 bases). The CDR3 is 12 residues long. Trimming pared 8 bases from V and 3 bases from J, leaving 8 bases between. CDR1 is MDHEN, CDR2 SYDVKM, per germline. The DNA for the CDR3 is TGTGCCAGCCTGGGGCGTGGAAACACCATATATTTT. Translated, it gives CASLGRGNTIYF.

The CDR3 loop reads CASSRNGVLTGNTIYF. The CDR3 coding sequence is TGTGCCAGCAGTCGTAACGGCGTCCTGACAGGAAACACCATATATTTT. The chain recombines TRBV27 with TRBJ1-3; D remains ambiguous. The CDR3 loop spans 16 amino acids. V lost 5 bases and J 4 bases, leaving 18 bases between the germline ends. The germline V gene has CDR1 MNHEY and CDR2 SMNVEV (reference sequence).